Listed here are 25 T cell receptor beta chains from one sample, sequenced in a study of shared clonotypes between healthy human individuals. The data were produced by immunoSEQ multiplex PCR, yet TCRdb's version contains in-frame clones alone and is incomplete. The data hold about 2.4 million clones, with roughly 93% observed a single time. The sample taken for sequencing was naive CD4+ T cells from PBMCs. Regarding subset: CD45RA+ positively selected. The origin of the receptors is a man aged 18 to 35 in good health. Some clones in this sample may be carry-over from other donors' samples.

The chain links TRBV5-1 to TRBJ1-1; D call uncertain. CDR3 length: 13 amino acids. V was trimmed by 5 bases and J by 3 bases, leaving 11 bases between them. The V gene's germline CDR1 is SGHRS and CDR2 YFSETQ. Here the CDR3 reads CASSSNGDTEAFF. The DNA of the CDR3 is TGCGCCAGCAGTTCAAACGGGGACACTGAAGCTTTCTTT.

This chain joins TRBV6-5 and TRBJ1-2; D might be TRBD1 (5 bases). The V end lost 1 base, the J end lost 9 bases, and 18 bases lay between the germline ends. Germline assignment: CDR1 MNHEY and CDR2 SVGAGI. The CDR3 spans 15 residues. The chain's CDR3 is CASSYWEGQGLSYTF. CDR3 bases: TGTGCCAGCAGTTACTGGGAAGGACAAGGGCTGAGCTACACCTTC.

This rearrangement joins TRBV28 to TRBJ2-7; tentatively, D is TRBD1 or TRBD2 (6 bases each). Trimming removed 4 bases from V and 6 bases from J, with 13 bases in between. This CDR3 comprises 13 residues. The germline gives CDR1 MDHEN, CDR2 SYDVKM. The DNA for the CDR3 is TGTGCCAGCAGTTCGGGGGCAGTGGGCGAGCAGTACTTC. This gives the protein CASSSGAVGEQYF.

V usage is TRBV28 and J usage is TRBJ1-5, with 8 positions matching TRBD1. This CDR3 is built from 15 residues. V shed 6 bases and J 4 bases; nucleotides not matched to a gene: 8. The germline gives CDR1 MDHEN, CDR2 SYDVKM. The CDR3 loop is CASRTRDRGNQPQHF. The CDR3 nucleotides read TGTGCCAGCAGAACCCGAGACAGGGGAAATCAGCCCCAGCATTTT.

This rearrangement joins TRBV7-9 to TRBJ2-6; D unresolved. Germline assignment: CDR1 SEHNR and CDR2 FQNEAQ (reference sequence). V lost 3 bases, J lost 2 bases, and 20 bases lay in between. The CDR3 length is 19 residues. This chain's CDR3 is CASSFRAPKDGPGANVLTF. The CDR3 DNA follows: TGTGCCAGCAGCTTTCGGGCCCCAAAGGACGGACCTGGGGCCAACGTCCTGACTTTC.

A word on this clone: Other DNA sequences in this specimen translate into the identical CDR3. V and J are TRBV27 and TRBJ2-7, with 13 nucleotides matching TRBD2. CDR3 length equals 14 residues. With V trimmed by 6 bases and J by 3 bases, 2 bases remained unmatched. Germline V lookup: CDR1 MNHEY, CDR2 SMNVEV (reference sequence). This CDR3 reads CASRRTSGSYEQYF. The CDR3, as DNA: TGTGCCAGCAGACGGACTAGCGGGAGCTACGAGCAGTACTTC.

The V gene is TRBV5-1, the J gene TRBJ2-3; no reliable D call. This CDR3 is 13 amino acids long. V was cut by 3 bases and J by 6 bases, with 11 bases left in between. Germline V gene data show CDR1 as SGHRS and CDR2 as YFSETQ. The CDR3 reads CASSSIPADTQYF. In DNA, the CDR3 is TGCGCCAGCAGCTCAATCCCGGCGGATACGCAGTATTTT.

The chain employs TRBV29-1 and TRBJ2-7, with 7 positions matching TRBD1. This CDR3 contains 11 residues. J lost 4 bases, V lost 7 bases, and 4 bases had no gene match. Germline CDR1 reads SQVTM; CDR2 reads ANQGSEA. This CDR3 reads CSGNRGYEQYF. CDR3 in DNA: TGCAGCGGAAACAGGGGATACGAGCAGTACTTC.

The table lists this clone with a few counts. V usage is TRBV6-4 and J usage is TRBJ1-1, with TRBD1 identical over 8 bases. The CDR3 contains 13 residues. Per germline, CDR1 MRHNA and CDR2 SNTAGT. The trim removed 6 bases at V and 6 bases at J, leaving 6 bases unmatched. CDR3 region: CASRERTGSEAFF. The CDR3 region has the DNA TGTGCCAGCAGGGAGCGGACAGGGTCTGAAGCTTTCTTT.

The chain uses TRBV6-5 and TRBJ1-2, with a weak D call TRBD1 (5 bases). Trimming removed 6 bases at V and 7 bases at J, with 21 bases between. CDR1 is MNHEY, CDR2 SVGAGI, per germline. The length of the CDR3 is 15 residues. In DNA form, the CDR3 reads TGTGCCAGCAGCCCCGAACCCGGGGCAGGTGGTGGCTACACCTTC. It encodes CASSPEPGAGGGYTF.

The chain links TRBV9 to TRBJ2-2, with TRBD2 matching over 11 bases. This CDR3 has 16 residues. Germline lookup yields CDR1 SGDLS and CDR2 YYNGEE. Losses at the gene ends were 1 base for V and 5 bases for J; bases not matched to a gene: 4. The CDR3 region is CASSVWGTSGTGELFF. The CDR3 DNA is TGTGCCAGCAGCGTATGGGGGACTAGCGGAACCGGGGAGCTGTTTTTT. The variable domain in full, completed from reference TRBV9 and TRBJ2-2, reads DSGVTQTPKHLITATGQRVTLRCSPRSGDLSVYWYQQSLDQGLQFLIQYYNGEERAKGNILERFSAQQFPDLHSELNLSSLELGDSALYFCASSVWGTSGTGELFFGEGSRLTVL.

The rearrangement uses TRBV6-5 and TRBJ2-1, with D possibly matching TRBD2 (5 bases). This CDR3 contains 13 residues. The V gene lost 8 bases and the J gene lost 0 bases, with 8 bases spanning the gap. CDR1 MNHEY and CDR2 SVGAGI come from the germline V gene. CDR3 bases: TGTGCCAGCCTTGGGAGCTCCTACAATGAGCAGTTCTTC. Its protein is CASLGSSYNEQFF.

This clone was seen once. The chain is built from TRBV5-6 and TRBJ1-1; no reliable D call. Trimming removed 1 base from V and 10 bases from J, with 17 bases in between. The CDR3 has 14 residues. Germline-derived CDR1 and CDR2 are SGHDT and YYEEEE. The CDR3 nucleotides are TGTGCCAGCAGCTTGCGTCCGATACGTTATTTAGCTTTCTTT. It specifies CASSLRPIRYLAFF.

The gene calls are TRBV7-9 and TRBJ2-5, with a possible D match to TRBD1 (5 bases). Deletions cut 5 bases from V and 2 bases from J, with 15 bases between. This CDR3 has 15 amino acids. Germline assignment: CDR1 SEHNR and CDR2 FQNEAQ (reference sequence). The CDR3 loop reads CASSSTTGFQETQYF. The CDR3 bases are TGTGCCAGCAGCAGCACAACAGGATTTCAAGAGACCCAGTACTTC.

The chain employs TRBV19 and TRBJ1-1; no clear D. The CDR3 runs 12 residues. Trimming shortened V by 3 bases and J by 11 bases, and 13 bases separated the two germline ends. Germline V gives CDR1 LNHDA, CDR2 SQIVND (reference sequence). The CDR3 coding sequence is TGTGCCAGTAGTATTGGCTCGAAGAGGGCTTTCTTT. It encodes CASSIGSKRAFF.

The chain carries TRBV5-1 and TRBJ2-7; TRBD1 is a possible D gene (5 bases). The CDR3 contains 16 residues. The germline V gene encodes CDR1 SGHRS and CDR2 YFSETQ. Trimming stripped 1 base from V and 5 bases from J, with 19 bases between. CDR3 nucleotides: TGCGCCAGCAGCTTGCGGCTAGGGGCTCTAAAGGACGAGCAGTACTTC. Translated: CASSLRLGALKDEQYF.

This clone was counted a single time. In DNA form, the CDR3 reads TGTGCCAGCAGTAGACAGGGAAAGAACTATGGCTACACCTTC. Encoded protein: CASSRQGKNYGYTF. The J gene is TRBJ1-2, the V gene TRBV27; 7 bases are a match to TRBD1. V gave up 5 bases and J gave up 2 bases; unmatched junction bases: 5. The CDR3 is made up of 14 amino acids. Germline values: CDR1 MNHEY, CDR2 SMNVEV (reference sequence).

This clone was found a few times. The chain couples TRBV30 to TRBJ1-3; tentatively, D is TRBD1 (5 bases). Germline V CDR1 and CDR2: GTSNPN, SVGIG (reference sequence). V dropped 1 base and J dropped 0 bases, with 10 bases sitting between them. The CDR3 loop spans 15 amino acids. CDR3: CAWSDTGVSGNTIYF. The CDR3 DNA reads TGTGCCTGGAGTGATACGGGGGTCTCTGGAAACACCATATATTTT.

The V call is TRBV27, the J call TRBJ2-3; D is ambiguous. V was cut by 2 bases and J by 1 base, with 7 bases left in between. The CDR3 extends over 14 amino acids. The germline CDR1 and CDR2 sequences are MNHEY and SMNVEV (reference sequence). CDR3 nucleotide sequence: TGTGCCAGCAGTTTAAGAGCTGGCACAGATACGCAGTATTTT. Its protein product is CASSLRAGTDTQYF.

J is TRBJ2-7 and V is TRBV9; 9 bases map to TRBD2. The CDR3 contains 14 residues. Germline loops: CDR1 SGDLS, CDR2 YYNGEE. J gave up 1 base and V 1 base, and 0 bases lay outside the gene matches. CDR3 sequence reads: CASSVLAGSYEQYF. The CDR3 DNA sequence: TGTGCCAGCAGCGTACTAGCGGGGTCCTACGAGCAGTACTTC.

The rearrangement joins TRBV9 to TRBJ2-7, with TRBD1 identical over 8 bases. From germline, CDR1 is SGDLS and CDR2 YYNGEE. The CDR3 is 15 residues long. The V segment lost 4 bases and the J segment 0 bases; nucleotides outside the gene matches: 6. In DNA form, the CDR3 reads TGTGCCAGCAGCTCAGCAGGACAGGGCTCCTACGAGCAGTACTTC. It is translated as CASSSAGQGSYEQYF.

CDR3 sequence (DNA): TGTGCCAGCAAGGGGGACAGGGGCTCCTACGAGCAGTACTTC. Translated, it gives CASKGDRGSYEQYF. The rearrangement joins TRBV6-5 to TRBJ2-7, with 10 bases matching TRBD1. The CDR3 totals 14 residues. Germline values: CDR1 MNHEY, CDR2 SVGAGI. Trimming removed 7 bases from V and 0 bases from J; junction bases left unmatched: 3.

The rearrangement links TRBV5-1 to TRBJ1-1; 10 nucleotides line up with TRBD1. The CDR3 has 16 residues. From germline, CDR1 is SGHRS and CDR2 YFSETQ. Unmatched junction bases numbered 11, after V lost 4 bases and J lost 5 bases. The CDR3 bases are TGCGCCAGCAGCCCCAGGACAGGGGGTTTTGGGACTGAAGCTTTCTTT. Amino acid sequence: CASSPRTGGFGTEAFF.

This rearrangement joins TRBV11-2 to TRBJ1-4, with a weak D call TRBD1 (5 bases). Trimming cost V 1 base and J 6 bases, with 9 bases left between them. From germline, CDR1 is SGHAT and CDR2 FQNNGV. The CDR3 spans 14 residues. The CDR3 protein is CASSLVRTYEKLFF. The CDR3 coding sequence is TGTGCCAGCAGCTTAGTGCGGACATATGAAAAACTGTTTTTT.

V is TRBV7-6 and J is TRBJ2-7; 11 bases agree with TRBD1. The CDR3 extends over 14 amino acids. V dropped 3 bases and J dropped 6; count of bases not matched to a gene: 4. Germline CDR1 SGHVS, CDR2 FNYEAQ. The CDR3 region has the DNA TGTGCCAGCAGCTTGGACAGGGGGCGCGCCGAGCAGTACTTC. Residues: CASSLDRGRAEQYF.